This T cell receptor (beta chain) was recovered during a study of cytomegalovirus exposure and HLA in healthy donors. General observations from the study: The dataset shows that most TCR sequences were rare, while some public TCRs occurred in many donors. Later analysis identified a missense DCLRE1C variant that was linked to TCR beta V- and J-gene trimming. The HLA-A and HLA-B alleles of most subjects were reportedly predicted accurately from TCR beta sequences. DRB1 showed the most TCR associations and HLA-C the fewest in a later analysis, as rates varied by HLA locus.

With regard to this clone: No antigen is known for it.

V was pared by 8 bases and J by 5 bases, with 14 bases of the junction left unmatched. This CDR3 has 15 amino acids. Germline lookup yields CDR1 MDHEN and CDR2 SYDVKM. PCR primers comprised 60 Vbeta and 13 Jbeta primers. The table came from immunoSEQ multiplex PCR; TCRdb's copy has only in-frame clones and leaves some out. This table holds about 64,000 clones, roughly 80% found once. Sample: PBMCs. V usage is TRBV28 and J usage is TRBJ2-7, with TRBD1 matching over 8 bases. This sequence was found in a male donor in good health and CMV-seropositive. CDR3 residues: CASPPRDRSWNEQYF. In DNA form, the CDR3 reads TGTGCCAGCCCTCCCCGGGACAGGTCTTGGAACGAGCAGTACTTC. Looking up the rest from reference TRBV28 and TRBJ2-7 gives the full variable domain: DVKVTQSSRYLVKRTGEKVFLECVQDMDHENMFWYRQDPGLGLRLIYFSYDVKMKEKGDIPEGYSVSREKKERFSLILESASTNQTSMYLCASPPRDRSWNEQYFGPGTRLTVT.